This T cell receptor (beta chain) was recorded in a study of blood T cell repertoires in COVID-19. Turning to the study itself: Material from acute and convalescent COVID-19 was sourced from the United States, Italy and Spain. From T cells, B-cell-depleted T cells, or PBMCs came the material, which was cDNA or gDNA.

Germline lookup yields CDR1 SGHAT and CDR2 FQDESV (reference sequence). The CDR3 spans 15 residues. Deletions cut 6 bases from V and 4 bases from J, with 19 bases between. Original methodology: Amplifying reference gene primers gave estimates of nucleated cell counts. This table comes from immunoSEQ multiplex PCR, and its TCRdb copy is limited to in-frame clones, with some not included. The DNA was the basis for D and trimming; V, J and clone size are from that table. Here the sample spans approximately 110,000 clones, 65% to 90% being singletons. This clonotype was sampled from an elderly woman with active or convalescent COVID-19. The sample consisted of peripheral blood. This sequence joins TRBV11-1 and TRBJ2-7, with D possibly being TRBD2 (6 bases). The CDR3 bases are TGTGCCAGCAGTCTTGCGATTAATAGCGGTTACGAGCAGTACTTC. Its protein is CASSLAINSGYEQYF.